This paragraph covers one TCR beta chain sequence. This sample was included in a study of blood T cell repertoires in COVID-19. Looking at the study overall: The United States, Italy and Spain were the sources of the acute and convalescent COVID-19 samples. From T cells, B-cell-depleted T cells, or PBMCs came the material, which was cDNA or gDNA.

Trimming removed 4 bases at V and 3 bases at J, with 11 bases between. The CDR3 totals 14 residues. Per germline, CDR1 KGHDR and CDR2 SFDVKD. As handled by the study authors: Nucleated cell counts were estimated from reference gene primer amplification. Clones were sequenced by immunoSEQ multiplex PCR, and TCRdb holds only the in-frame ones, with some missing. V, J and clone size are those of that table, while D and trimming were read from the DNA. The table includes approximately 300,000 clones, around 89% detected once. This receptor was identified in a woman aged 40 to 50 with acute or convalescent COVID-19. V and J are TRBV24-1 and TRBJ1-1; the D is unclear. Sequencing was done on a sample of peripheral blood. Here the CDR3 reads CATSEVTLYTEAFF. The CDR3 DNA follows: TGTGCCACCAGTGAGGTGACACTTTACACTGAAGCTTTCTTT.